The present TCR beta chain was sequenced within a study of blood T cell repertoires in COVID-19. Study information: Samples taken during acute and convalescent COVID-19 were collected in the United States, Italy and Spain. Sources were T cells, B-cell-depleted T cells, or PBMCs; the material itself was cDNA or gDNA.

The CDR3 extends over 13 amino acids. The ends were cut back, 5 bases at V and 4 bases at J, with 11 bases in the middle. Germline V lookup: CDR1 SEHNR, CDR2 FQNEAQ (reference sequence). Authors' methods: For nucleated cells, counts were estimated from reference gene primer amplification. Libraries were prepared by immunoSEQ multiplex PCR; TCRdb keeps only in-frame clonotypes and omits some of them. That table supplies the V and J calls and clone size; D and trimming were determined from the DNA. The table includes roughly 200,000 clones, approximately 80% detected once. This clonotype originated in a man between 40 and 49 years old with acute or convalescent COVID-19. The chain is built from TRBV7-9 and TRBJ1-1; D unresolved. Sequences were obtained from peripheral blood. Here the CDR3 reads CASSPHEATEAFF. The DNA of the CDR3 is TGTGCCAGCAGCCCCCACGAAGCCACTGAAGCTTTCTTT.